This TCR beta chain stems from a study of OX40 agonist ivuxolimab in advanced cancers. Using immunoSEQ multiplex PCR, the repertoire was profiled, and TCRdb retains in-frame clones only, with some absent. The table lists around 73,000 clones, just under 90% of them singletons. The CDR3 consists of 15 residues. V lost 4 bases and J lost 6, with 21 bases in between. The germline gives CDR1 SQVTM, CDR2 ANQGSEA. The receptor was isolated from an adult with an advanced solid tumor such as melanoma, head and neck, liver or kidney cancer. This chain connects TRBV29-1 to TRBJ1-1, with a possible D match to TRBD1 (6 bases). The sequencing here drew on CD4+ or CD8+ T cells sorted from blood, taken in a trial of the OX40 agonist ivuxolimab. Here the CDR3 reads CSVVLTGQRSAEAFF. The CDR3, as DNA: TGCAGCGTTGTCCTTACTGGACAGCGAAGTGCTGAAGCTTTCTTT.